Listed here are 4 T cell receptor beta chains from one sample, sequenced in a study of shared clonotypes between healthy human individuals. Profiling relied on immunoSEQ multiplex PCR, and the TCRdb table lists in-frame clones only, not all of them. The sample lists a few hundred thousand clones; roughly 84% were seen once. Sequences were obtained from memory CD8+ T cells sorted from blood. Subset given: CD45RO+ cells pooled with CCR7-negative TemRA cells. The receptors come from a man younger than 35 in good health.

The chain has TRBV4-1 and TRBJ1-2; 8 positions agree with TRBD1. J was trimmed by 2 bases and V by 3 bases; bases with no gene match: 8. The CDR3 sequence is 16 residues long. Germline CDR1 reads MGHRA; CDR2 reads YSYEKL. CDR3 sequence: CASSQPTGTGNYGYTF. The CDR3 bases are TGCGCCAGCAGCCAGCCCACAGGGACAGGAAACTATGGCTACACCTTC.

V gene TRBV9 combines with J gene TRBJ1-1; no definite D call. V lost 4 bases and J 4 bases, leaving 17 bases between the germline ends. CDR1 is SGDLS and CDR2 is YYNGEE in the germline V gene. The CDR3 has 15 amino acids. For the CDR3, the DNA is TGTGCCAGCAGCTCTCAAGCGGGTGGGAGCACTGAAGCTTTCTTT. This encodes CASSSQAGGSTEAFF.

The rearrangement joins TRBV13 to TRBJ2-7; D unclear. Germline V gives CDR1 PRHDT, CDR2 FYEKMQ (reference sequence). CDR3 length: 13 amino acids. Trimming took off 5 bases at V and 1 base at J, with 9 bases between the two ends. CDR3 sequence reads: CASSPPGSYEQYF. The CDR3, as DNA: TGTGCCAGCAGCCCGCCTGGGTCCTACGAGCAGTACTTC. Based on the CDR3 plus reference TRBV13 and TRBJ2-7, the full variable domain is AAGVIQSPRHLIKEKRETATLKCYPIPRHDTVYWYQQGPGQDPQFLISFYEKMQSDKGSIPDRFSAQQFSDYHSELNMSSLELGDSALYFCASSPPGSYEQYFGPGTRLTVT.

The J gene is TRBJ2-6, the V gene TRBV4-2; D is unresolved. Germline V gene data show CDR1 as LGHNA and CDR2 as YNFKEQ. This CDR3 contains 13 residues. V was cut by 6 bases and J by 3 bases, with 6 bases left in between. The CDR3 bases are TGTGCCAGCAGGCTAAATGGGGCCAACGTCCTGACTTTC. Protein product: CASRLNGANVLTF.